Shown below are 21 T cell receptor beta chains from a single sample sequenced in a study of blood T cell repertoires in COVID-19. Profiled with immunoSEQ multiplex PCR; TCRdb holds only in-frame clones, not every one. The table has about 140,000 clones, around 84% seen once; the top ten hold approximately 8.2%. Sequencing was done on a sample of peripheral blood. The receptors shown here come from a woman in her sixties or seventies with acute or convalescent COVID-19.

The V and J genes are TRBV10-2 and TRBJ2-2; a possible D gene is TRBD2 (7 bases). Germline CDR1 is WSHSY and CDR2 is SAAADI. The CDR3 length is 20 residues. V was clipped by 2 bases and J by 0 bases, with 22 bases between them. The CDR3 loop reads CASSEGGGRGLAPNTGELFF. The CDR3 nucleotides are TGCGCCAGCAGTGAGGGAGGGGGGAGGGGTCTAGCGCCGAACACCGGGGAGCTGTTTTTT.

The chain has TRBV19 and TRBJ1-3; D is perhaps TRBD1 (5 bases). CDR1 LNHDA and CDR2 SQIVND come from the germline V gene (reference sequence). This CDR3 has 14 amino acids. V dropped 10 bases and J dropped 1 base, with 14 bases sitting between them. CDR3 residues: CATRPGGSGNTIYF. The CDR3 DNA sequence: TGTGCCACCCGCCCCGGGGGATCTGGAAACACCATATATTTT.

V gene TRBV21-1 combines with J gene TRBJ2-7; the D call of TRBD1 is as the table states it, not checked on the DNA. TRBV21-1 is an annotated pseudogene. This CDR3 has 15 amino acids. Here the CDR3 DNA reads TGTGCCAGCCGACCACCACAGCCTTTCCTCTACGAGCAGTACTTC. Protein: CASRPPQPFLYEQYF.

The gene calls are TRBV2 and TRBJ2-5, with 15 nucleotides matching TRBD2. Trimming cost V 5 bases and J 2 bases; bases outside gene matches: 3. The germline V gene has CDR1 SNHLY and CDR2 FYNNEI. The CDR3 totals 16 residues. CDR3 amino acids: CASSRGLAGGQETQYF. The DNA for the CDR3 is TGTGCCAGCAGTCGGGGACTAGCGGGGGGACAAGAGACCCAGTACTTC.

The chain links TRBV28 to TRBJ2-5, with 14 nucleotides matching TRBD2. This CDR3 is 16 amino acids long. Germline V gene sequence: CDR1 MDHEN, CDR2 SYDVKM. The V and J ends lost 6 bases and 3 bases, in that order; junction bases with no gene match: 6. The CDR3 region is CASSQGLAGGEETQYF. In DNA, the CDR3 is TGTGCCAGCAGCCAAGGACTAGCGGGGGGCGAAGAGACCCAGTACTTC. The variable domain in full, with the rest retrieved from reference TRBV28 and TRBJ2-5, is DVKVTQSSRYLVKRTGEKVFLECVQDMDHENMFWYRQDPGLGLRLIYFSYDVKMKEKGDIPEGYSVSREKKERFSLILESASTNQTSMYLCASSQGLAGGEETQYFGPGTRLLVL.

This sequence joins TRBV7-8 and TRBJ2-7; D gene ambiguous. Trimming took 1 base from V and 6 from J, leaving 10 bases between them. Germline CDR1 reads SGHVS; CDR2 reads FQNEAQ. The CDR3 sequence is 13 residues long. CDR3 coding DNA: TGTGCCAGCAGCTTAGGCCGCGCTCGCGAGCAGTACTTC. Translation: CASSLGRAREQYF.

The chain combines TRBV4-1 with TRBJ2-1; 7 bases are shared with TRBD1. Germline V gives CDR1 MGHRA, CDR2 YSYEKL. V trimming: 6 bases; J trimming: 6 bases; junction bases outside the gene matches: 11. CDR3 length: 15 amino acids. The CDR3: CASRPMTGSGNEQFF. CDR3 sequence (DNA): TGCGCCAGCAGGCCTATGACAGGGTCCGGCAATGAGCAGTTCTTC.

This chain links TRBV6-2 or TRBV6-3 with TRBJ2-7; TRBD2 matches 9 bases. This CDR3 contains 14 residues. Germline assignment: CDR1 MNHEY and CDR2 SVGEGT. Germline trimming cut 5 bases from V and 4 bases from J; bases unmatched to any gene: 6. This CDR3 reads CASSDGTSMYEQYF. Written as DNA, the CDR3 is TGTGCCAGCAGTGACGGGACTAGCATGTACGAGCAGTACTTC.

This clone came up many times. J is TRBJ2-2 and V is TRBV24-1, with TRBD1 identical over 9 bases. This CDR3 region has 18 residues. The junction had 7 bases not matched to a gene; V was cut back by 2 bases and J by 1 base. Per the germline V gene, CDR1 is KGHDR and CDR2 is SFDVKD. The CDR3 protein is CATSDYFGQGLNTGELFF. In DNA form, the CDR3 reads TGTGCCACCAGTGATTACTTCGGACAGGGGTTGAACACCGGGGAGCTGTTTTTT.

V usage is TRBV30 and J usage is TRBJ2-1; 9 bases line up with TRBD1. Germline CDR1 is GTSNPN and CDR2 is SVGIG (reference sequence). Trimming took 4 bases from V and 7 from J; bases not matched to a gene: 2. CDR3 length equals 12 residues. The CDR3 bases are TGTGCCTGGACACAGGGGGCGAATGAGCAGTTCTTC. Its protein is CAWTQGANEQFF.

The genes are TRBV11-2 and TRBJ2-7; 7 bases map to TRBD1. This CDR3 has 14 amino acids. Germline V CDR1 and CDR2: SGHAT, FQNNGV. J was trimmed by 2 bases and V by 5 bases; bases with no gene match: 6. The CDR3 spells CASSRTGGPYEQYF. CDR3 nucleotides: TGTGCCAGCAGCCGGACAGGCGGACCCTACGAGCAGTACTTC.

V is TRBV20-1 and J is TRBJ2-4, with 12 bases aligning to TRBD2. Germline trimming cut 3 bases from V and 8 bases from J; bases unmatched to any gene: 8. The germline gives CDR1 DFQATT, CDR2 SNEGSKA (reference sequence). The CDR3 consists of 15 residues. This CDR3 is CSASASGGARDIQYF. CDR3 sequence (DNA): TGCAGTGCTAGTGCTAGCGGGGGGGCGAGAGACATTCAGTACTTC.

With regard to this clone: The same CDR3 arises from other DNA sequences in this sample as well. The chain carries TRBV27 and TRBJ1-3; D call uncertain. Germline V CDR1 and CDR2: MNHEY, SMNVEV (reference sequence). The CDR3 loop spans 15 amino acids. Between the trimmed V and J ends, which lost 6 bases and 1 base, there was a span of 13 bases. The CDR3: CASSRGGSSGNTIYF. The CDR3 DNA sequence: TGTGCCAGCAGCCGAGGAGGTTCTTCTGGAAACACCATATATTTT.

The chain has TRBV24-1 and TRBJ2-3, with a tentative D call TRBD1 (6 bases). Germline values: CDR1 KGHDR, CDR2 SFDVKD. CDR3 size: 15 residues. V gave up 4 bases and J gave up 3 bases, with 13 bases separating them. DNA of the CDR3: TGTGCCACCAGTGACCCCAGGGGAACAACAGATACGCAGTATTTT. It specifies CATSDPRGTTDTQYF.

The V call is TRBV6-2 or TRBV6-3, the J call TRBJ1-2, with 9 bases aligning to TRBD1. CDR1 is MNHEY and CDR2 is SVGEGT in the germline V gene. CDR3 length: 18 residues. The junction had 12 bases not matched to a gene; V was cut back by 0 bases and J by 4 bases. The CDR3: CASSYSKDRGSAGYGYTF. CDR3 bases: TGTGCCAGCAGTTACTCGAAGGACAGGGGTTCGGCCGGCTATGGCTACACCTTC.

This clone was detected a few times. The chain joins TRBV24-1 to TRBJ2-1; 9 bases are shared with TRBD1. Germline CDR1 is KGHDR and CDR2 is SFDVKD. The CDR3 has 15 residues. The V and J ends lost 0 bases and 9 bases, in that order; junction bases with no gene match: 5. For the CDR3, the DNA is TGTGCCACCAGTGATTTGGGACAGGGGTTGTTTGAGCAGTTCTTC. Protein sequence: CATSDLGQGLFEQFF.

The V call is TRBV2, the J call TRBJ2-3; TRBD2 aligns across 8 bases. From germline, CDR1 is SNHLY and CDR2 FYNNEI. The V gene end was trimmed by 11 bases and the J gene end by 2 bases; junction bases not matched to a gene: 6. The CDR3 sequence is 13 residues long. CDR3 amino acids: CAGRSGVTDTQYF. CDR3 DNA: TGTGCCGGACGTAGCGGGGTCACAGATACGCAGTATTTT.

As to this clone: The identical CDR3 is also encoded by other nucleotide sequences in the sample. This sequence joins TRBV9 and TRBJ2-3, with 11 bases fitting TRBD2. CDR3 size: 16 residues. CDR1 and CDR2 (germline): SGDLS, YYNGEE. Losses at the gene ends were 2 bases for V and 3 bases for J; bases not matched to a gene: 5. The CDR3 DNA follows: TGTGCCAGCAGCGTCTCTAGCGGGGGGTCGACAGATACGCAGTATTTT. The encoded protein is CASSVSSGGSTDTQYF.

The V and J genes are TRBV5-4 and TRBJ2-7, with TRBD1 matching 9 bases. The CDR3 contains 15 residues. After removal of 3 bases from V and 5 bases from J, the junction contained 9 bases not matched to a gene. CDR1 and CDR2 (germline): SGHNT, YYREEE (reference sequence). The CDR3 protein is CASSSKDRGDHEQYF. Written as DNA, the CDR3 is TGTGCCAGCAGCTCCAAGGACAGGGGTGACCACGAGCAGTACTTC.

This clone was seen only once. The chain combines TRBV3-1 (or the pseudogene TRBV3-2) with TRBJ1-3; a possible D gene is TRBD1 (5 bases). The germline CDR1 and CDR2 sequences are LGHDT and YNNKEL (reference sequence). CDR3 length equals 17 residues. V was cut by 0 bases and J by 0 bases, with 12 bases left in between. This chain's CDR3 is CASSQDTGLSSGNTIYF. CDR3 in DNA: TGTGCCAGCAGCCAAGATACAGGCTTAAGCTCTGGAAACACCATATATTTT.

The CDR3 sequence is CASSLWDRGRNTEAFF. The DNA for the CDR3 is TGTGCCAGCAGTTTATGGGACAGGGGGCGGAACACTGAAGCTTTCTTT. This sequence joins TRBV27 and TRBJ1-1, with 12 bases matching TRBD1. The germline V gene encodes CDR1 MNHEY and CDR2 SMNVEV (reference sequence). The CDR3 spans 16 residues. V was pared by 1 base and J by 1 base, with 1 base of the junction left unmatched.